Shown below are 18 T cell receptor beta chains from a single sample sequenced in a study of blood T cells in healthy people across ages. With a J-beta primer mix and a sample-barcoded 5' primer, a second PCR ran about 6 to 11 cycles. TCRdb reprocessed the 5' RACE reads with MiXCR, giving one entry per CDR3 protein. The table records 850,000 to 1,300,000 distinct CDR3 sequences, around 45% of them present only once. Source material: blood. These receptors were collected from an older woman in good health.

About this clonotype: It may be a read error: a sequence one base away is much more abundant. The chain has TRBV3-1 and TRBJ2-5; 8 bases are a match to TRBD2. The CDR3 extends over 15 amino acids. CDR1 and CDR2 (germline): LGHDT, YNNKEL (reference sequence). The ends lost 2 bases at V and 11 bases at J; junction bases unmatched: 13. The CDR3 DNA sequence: TGTGCCAGCAGCCAACAACGAGCGGGAGCCGAAGAGCAGTACTTC. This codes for CASSQQRAGAEEQYF.

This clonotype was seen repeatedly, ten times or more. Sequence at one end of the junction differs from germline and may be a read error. The CDR3 nucleotides are TGCGCCAGCAGCTTGGAAGGGGCAAACACTGAAGCTTTCTTT. Encoded protein: CASSLEGANTEAFF. The chain carries TRBV7-9 and TRBJ1-1, with D tentatively TRBD1 (5 bases). The germline gives CDR1 SEHNR, CDR2 FQNEAQ (reference sequence). The CDR3 loop spans 14 amino acids.

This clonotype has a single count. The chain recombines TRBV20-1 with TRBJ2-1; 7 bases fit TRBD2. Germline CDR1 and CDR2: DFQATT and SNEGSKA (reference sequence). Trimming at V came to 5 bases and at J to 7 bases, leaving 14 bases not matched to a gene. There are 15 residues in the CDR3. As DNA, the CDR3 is TGCAGTGCTCGCCCCCTTGCGGGAGTGGTTAATGAGCAGTTCTTC. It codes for CSARPLAGVVNEQFF.

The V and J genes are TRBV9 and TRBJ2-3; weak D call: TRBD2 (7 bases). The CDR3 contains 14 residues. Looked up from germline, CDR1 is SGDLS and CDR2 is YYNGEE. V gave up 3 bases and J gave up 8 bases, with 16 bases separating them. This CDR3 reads CASSGGGGRGTQYF. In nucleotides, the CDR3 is TGTGCCAGCAGCGGAGGGGGGGGCAGGGGTACGCAGTATTTT.

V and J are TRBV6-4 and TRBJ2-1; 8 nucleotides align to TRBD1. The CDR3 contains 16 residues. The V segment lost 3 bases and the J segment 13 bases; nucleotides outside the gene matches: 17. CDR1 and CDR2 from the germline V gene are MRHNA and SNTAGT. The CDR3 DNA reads TGTGCCAGCAGTGATTTGTCGACAGGGGATGAGGAGACCCAGTTCTTC. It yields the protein CASSDLSTGDEETQFF.

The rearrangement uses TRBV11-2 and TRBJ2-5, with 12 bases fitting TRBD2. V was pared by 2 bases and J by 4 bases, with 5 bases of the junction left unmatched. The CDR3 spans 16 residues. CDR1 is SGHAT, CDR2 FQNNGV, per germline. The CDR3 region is CASSLFWGLAGETQYF. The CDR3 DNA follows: TGTGCCAGCAGCTTATTCTGGGGACTAGCGGGAGAGACCCAGTACTTC.

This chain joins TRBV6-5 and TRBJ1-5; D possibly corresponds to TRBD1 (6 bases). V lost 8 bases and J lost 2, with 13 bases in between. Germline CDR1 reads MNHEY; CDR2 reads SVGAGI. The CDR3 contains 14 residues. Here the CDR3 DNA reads TGTGCCAGCCAGGGAGGGGGTGGCAATCAGCCCCAGCATTTT. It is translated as CASQGGGGNQPQHF.

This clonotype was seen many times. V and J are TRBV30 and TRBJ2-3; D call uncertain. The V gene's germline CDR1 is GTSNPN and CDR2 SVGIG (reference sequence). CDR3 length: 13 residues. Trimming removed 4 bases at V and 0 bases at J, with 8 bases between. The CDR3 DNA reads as TGTGCCTGGATTAAACCCAGCACAGATACGCAGTATTTT. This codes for CAWIKPSTDTQYF. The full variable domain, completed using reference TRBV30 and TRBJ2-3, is SQTIHQWPATLVQPVGSPLSLECTVEGTSNPNLYWYRQAAGRGLQLLFYSVGIGQISSEVPQNLSASRPQDRQFILSSKKLLLSDSGFYLCAWIKPSTDTQYFGPGTRLTVL.

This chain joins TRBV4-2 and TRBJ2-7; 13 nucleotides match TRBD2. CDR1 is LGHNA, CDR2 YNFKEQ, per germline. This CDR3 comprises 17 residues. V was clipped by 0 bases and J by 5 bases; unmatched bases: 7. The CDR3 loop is CASSQDLRLAGGDEQYF. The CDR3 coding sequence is TGTGCCAGCAGCCAAGATCTACGACTAGCGGGAGGCGACGAGCAGTACTTC.

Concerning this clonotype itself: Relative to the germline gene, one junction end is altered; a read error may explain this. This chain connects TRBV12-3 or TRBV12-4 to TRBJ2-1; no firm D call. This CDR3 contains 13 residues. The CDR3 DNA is TGTGCCAGCAGTTTAGGGGGAAATAATGAGCAGGTCTTC. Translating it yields CASSLGGNNEQVF.

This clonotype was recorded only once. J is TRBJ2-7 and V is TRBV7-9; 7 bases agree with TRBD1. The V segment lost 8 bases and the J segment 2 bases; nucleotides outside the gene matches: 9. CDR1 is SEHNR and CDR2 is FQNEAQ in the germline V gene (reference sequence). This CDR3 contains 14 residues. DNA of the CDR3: TGTGCCAGCTCGAAGGGGGCGGCAACCTACGAGCAGTACTTC. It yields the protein CASSKGAATYEQYF. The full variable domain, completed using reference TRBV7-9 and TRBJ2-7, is DTGVSQNPRHKITKRGQNVTFRCDPISEHNRLYWYRQTLGQGPEFLTYFQNEAQLEKSRLLSDRFSAERPKGSFSTLEIQRTEQGDSAMYLCASSKGAATYEQYFGPGTRLTVT.

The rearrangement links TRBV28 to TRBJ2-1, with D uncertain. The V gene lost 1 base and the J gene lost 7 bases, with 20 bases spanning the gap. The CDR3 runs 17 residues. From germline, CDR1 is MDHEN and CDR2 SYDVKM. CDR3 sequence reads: CASSLSLSTRYPNEQFF. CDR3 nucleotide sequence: TGTGCCAGCAGTTTATCCCTTAGTACAAGGTACCCAAATGAGCAGTTCTTC.

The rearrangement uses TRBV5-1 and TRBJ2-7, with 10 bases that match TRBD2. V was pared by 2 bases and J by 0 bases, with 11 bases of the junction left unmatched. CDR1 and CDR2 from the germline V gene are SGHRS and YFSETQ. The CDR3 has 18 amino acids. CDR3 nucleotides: TGCGCCAGCAGCTTTGTCCCTCCGACTAGCGGGTCCTCCTACGAGCAGTACTTC. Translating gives CASSFVPPTSGSSYEQYF. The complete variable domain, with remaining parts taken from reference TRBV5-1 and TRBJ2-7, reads KAGVTQTPRYLIKTRGQQVTLSCSPISGHRSVSWYQQTPGQGLQFLFEYFSETQRNKGNFPGRFSGRQFSNSRSEMNVSTLELGDSALYLCASSFVPPTSGSSYEQYFGPGTRLTVT.

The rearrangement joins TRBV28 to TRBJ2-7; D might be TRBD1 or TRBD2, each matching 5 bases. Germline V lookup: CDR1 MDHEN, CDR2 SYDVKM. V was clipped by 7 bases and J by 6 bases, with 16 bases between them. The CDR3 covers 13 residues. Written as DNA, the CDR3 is TGTGCCAGCACCCGAAGCTGGGGGAGCGAGCAGTACTTC. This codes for CASTRSWGSEQYF.

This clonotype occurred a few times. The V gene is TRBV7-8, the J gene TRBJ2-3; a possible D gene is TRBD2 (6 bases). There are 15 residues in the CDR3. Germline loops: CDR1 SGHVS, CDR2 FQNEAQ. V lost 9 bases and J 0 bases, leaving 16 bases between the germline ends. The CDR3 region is CASQLGTYSTDTQYF. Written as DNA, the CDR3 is TGTGCCAGTCAGTTGGGGACTTATAGCACAGATACGCAGTATTTT.

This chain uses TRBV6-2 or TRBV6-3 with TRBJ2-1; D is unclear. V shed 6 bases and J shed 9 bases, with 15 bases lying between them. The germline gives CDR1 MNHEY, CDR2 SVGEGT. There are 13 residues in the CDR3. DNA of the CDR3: TGTGCCAGCAGCTCTTCACCTGGTGGTGAGCAGTTCTTC. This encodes CASSSSPGGEQFF.

The CDR3 DNA sequence: TGTGCCACCAGTGGGACAGGCGACACCGGGGAGCTGTTTTTT. Translated: CATSGTGDTGELFF. The chain has TRBV24-1 and TRBJ2-2, with TRBD1 identical over 7 bases. The germline CDR1 and CDR2 sequences are KGHDR and SFDVKD. V dropped 5 bases and J dropped 3; count of bases not matched to a gene: 2. The CDR3 runs to 14 residues.

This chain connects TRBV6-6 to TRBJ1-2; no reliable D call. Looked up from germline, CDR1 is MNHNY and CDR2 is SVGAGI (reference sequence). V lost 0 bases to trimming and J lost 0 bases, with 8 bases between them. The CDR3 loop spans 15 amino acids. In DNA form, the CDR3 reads TGTGCCAGCAGTTACTCGACACAGACTAACTATGGCTACACCTTC. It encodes CASSYSTQTNYGYTF.